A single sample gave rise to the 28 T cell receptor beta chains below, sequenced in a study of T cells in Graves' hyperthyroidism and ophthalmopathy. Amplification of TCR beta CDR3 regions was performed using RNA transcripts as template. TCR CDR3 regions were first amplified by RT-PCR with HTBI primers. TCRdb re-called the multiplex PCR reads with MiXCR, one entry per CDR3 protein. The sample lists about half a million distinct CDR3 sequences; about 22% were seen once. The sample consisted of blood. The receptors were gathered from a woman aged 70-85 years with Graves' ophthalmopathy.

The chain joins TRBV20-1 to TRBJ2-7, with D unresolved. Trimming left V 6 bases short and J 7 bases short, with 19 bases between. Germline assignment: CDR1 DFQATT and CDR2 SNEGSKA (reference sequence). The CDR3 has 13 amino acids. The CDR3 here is CSASRTHGREQYF. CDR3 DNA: TGCAGTGCCTCCCGGACCCACGGGCGGGAGCAGTACTTC.

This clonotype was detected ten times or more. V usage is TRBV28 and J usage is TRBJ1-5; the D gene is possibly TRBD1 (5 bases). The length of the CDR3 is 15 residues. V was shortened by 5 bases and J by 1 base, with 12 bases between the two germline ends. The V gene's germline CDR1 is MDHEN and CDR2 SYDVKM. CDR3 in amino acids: CASSPQGLSNQPQHF. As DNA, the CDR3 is TGTGCCAGCAGTCCCCAGGGACTGAGCAATCAGCCCCAGCATTTT.

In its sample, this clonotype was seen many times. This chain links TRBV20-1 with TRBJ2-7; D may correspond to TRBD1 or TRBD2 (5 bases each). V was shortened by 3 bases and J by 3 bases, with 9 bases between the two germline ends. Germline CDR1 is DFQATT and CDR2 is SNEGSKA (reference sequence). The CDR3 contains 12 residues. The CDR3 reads CSASGDGYEQYF. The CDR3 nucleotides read TGCAGTGCTAGCGGGGACGGCTACGAGCAGTACTTC.

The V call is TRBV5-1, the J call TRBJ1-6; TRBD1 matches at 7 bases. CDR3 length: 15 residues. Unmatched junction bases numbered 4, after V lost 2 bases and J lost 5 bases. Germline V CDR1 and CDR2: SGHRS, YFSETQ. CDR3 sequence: CASSFRGIDNSPLHF. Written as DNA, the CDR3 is TGCGCCAGCAGCTTCAGGGGGATCGATAATTCACCCCTCCACTTT.

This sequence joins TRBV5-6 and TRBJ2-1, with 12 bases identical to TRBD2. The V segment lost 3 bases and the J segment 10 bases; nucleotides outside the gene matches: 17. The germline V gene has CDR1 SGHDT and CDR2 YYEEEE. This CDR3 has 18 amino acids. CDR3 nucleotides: TGTGCCAGCAGCTCAAGGACTAGCGGGATTCAAGGCCTAAGGGAGCAGTTCTTC. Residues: CASSSRTSGIQGLREQFF.

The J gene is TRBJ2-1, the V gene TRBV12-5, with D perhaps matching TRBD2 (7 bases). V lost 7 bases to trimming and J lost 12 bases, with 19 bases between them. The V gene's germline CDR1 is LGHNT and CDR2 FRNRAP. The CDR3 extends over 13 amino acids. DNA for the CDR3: TGTGCTAGTGTCAGGTACGGGGGGCGGGGGCAGTTCTTC. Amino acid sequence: CASVRYGGRGQFF. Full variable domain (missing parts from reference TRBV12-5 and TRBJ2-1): DARVTQTPRHKVTEMGQEVTMRCQPILGHNTVFWYRQTMMQGLELLAYFRNRAPLDDSGMPKDRFSAEMPDATLATLKIQPSEPRDSAVYFCASVRYGGRGQFFGPGTRLTVL.

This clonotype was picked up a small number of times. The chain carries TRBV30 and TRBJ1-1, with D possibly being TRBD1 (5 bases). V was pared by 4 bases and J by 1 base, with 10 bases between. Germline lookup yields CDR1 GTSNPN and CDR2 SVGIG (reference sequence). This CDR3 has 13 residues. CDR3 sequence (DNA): TGTGCCTGGATTGGGCAGGGGAACACTGAAGCTTTCTTT. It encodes CAWIGQGNTEAFF.

The CDR3 sequence: CASRYSGRAVRNEQFF. The CDR3 nucleotides read TGTGCCAGCAGATACAGCGGGAGGGCCGTTCGGAATGAGCAGTTCTTC. The chain links TRBV7-2 to TRBJ2-1; 10 bases line up with TRBD2. The CDR3 loop spans 16 amino acids. The germline CDR1 and CDR2 sequences are SGHTA and FQGNSA. Trimming took 6 bases from V and 7 from J; bases not matched to a gene: 12.

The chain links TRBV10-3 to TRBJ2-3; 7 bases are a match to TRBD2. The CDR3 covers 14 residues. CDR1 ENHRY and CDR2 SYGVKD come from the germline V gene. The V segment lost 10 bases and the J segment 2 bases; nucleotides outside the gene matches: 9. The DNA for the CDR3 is TGTGCCACGCTCCAGCGGGGACCCACAGATACGCAGTATTTT. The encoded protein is CATLQRGPTDTQYF.

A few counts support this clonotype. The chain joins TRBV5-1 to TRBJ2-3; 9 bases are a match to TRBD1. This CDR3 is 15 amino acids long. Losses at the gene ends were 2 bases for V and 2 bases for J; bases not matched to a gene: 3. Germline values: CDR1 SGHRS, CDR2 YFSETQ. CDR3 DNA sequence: TGCGCCAGCAGCTTCCGGGACAGGGACACAGATACGCAGTATTTT. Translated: CASSFRDRDTDTQYF.

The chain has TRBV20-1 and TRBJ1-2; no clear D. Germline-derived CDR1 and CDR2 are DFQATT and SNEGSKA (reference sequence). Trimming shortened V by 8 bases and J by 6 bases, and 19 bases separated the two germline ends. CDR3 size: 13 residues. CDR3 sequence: CSPDPKGSNGYTF. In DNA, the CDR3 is TGCAGTCCTGACCCTAAGGGATCTAATGGCTACACCTTC.

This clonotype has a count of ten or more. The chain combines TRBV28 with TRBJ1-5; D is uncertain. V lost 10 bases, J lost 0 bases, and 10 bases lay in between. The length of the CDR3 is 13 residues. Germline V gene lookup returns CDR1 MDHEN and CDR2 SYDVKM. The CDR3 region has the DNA TGTGCCACCTCCGATTATAGCAATCAGCCCCAGCATTTT. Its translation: CATSDYSNQPQHF.

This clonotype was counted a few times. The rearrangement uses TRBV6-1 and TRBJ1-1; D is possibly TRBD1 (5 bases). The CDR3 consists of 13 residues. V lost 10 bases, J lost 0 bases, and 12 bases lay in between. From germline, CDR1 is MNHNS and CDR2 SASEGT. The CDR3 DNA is TGTGCCACATTGACAGTCCTGAACACTGAAGCTTTCTTT. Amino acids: CATLTVLNTEAFF.

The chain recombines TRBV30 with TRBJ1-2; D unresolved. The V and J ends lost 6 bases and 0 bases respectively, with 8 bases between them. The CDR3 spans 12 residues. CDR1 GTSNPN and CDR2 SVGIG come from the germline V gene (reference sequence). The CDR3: CACGEANYGYTF. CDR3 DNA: TGTGCCTGCGGGGAGGCTAACTATGGCTACACCTTC.

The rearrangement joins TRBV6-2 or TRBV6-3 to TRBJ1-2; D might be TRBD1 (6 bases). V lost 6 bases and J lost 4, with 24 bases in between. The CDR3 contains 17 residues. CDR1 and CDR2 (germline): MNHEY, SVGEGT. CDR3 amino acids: CASSQDGQPTNFYGYTF. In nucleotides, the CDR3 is TGTGCCAGCAGCCAAGACGGACAGCCCACGAACTTCTATGGCTACACCTTC.

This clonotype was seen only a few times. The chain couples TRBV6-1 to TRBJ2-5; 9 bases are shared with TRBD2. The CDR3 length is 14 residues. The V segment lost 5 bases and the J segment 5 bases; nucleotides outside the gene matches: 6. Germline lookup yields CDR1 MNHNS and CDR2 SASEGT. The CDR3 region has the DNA TGTGCCAGCAGTTCAGGGACTAGCTTGGAGACCCAGTACTTC. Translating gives CASSSGTSLETQYF.

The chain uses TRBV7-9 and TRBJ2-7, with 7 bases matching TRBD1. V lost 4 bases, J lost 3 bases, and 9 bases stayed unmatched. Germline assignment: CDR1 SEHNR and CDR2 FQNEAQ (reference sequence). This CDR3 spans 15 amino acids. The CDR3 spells CASSSQRTGIYEQYF. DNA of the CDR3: TGTGCCAGCAGCTCCCAACGGACAGGCATCTACGAGCAGTACTTC.

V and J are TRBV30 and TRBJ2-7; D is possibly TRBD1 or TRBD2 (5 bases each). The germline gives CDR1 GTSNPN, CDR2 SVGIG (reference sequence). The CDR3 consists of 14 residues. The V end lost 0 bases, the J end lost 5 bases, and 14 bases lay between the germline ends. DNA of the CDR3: TGTGCCTGGAGTGTAGGGACCCGGGGTAACGAGCAGTACTTC. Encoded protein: CAWSVGTRGNEQYF.

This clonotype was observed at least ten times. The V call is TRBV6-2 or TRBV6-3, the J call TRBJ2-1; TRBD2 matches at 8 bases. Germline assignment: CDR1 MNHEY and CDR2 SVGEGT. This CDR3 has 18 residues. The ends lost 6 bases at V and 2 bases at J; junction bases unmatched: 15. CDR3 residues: CASRPLRREDNTYNEQFF. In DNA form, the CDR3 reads TGTGCCAGCAGACCCCTAAGGCGGGAGGATAACACCTACAATGAGCAGTTCTTC.

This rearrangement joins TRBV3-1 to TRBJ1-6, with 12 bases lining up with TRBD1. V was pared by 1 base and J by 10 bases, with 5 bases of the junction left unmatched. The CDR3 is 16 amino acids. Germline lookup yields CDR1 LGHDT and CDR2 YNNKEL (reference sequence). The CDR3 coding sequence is TGTGCCAGCAGCCAAGGGGACAGGGGGCGGAGATCACCCCTCCACTTT. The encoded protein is CASSQGDRGRRSPLHF.

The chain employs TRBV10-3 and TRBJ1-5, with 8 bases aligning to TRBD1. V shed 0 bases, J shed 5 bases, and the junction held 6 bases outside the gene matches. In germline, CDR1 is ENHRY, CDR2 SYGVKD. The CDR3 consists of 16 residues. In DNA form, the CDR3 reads TGTGCCATCAGTGAGTCGTGGACAGGGAAAGATCAGCCCCAGCATTTT. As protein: CAISESWTGKDQPQHF.

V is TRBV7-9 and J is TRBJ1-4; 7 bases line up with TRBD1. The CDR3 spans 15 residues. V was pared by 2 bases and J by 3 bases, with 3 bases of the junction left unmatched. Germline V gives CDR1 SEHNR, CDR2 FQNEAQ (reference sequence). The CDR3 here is CASSLRGTANEKLFF. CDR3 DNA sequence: TGTGCCAGCAGCTTACGAGGGACAGCTAATGAAAAACTGTTTTTT.

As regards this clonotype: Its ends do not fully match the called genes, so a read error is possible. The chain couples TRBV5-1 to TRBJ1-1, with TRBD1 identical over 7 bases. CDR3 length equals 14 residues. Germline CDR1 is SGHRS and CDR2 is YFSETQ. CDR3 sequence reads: CASSLDPGGGEAIF. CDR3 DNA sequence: TGCGCCAGCAGCTTGGACCCAGGGGGGGGTGAAGCTATCTTT.

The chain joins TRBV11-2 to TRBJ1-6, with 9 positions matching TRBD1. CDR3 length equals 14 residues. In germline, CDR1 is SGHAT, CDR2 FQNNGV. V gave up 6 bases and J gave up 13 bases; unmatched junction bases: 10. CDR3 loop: CASRRPGQGPPLHF. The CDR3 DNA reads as TGTGCCAGCAGACGACCCGGACAGGGGCCGCCCCTCCACTTT. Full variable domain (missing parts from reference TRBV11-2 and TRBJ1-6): EAGVAQSPRYKIIEKRQSVAFWCNPISGHATLYWYQQILGQGPKLLIQFQNNGVVDDSQLPKDRFSAERLKGVDSTLKIQPAKLEDSAVYLCASRRPGQGPPLHFGNGTRLTVT.

The CDR3 DNA reads TGTGCCATCAGTGGTGGCGGGAGAGGGTACGAGCAGTACTTC. This gives the protein CAISGGGRGYEQYF. The chain carries TRBV10-3 and TRBJ2-7; TRBD2 aligns across 7 bases. CDR1 ENHRY and CDR2 SYGVKD come from the germline V gene. Unmatched junction bases numbered 7, after V lost 4 bases and J lost 4 bases. This CDR3 region has 14 residues.

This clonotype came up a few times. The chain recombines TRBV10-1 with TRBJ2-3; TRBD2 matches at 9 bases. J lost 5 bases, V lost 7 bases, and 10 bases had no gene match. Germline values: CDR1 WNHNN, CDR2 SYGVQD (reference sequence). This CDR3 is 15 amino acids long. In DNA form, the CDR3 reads TGCGCCAGCAAGGCTAGCGGGAACATAGGAGATACGCAGTATTTT. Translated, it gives CASKASGNIGDTQYF.

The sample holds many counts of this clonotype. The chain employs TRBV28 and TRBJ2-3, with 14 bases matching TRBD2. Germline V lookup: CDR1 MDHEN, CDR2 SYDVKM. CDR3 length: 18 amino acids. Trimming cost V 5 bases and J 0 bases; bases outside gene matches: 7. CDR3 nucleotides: TGTGCCAGCAGTGGAGGGACTAGCGGGAGAACTAGCACAGATACGCAGTATTTT. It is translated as CASSGGTSGRTSTDTQYF.

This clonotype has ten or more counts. CDR3 DNA: TGCAGTGCTAGAACCCCCGAACTTTCCGAGCAGTACTTC. This gives the protein CSARTPELSEQYF. The chain combines TRBV20-1 with TRBJ2-7; D is unresolved. V was pared by 2 bases and J by 6 bases, with 14 bases between. Looked up from germline, CDR1 is DFQATT and CDR2 is SNEGSKA (reference sequence). This CDR3 spans 13 amino acids.